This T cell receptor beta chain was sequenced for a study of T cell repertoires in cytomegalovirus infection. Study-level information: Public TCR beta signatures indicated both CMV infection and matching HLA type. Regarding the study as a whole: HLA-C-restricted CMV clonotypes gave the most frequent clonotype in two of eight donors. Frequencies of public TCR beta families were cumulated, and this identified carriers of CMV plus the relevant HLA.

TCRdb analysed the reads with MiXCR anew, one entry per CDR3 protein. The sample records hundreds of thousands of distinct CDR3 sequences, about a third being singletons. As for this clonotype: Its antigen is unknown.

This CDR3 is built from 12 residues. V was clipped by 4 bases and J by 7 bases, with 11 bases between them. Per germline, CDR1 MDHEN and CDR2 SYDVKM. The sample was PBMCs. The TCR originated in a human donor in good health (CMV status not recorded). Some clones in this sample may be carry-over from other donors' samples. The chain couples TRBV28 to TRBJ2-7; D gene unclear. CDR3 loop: CASSSEMSEQYF. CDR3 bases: TGTGCCAGCAGTTCGGAAATGTCGGAGCAGTACTTC.